This TCR beta chain was found in a study of sequential checkpoint blockade in melanoma (dated by TCRdb to between 2018 and 2021). Regarding the study in general: Patients were randomized 1:1 to first-line nivolumab followed by ipilimumab (arm A) or ipilimumab followed by nivolumab (arm B). Maintenance nivolumab was given following each of the two trial sequences. Summary of the overall study and its limitations: The response-prediction model combining TCR metrics and mutation burden needs validation in larger, independent patient cohorts.

The sample's treatment or condition, from its label and the paper: randomized to nivolumab then ipilimumab (arm A) or the reverse (arm B). Prior DNA-damaging chemotherapy had not been received by any trial patient. Live CD3+CD8+ cells negative for CD19 and CD56 were sorted from thawed PBMCs on a FACS Aria II flow cytometer. The samples were obtained from melanoma patients enrolled in CheckMate 064, an open-label, randomized phase II trial testing sequential checkpoint blockade. Peripheral blood mononuclear cells were collected by leukapheresis, purified with Ficoll-Paque, and frozen in human serum with approximately 9.9% DMSO. Immediately after sorting, the purity of sorted blood CD3+CD8+ cells was verified to be >95%, after which DNA was extracted. The CDR3 has 14 amino acids, counting the end cysteine and phenylalanine. CDR3 DNA is the only sequence kept; it has 42 bases, read in frame from the first base. CDR1 SGDLS and CDR2 YYNGEE are derived from the germline V gene. The junction shows trimming of 5 bases on V and 3 bases on J, and the gene matches do not reach 8 bases of it.

Concerning this clone: Its antigen is still unknown. Base qualities are not recorded, but no much larger clone differs from it by a single base.

The immunoSEQ Assay was used to immunosequence TCRbeta CDR3 regions from genomic DNA. Before high-throughput sequencing, the genomic DNA was amplified using bias-controlled multiplex PCR. The original pipeline was this. To quantify the absolute abundance of each unique TCRbeta CDR3 region, the sequences were collapsed and filtered. Clonality, defined as 1 minus Pielou's evenness, was calculated using only productive rearrangements. A previously published method was used to identify clones whose frequencies were significantly greater in on-treatment samples than in baseline samples. Entries here come from immuneACCESS through TCRdb and include only in-frame sequences with V and J called. Some clones fail to appear in such tables; in the studies checked, an unresolved V gene covers under half of the shortfall, and the cause of the remainder is unknown. V, J and clone size are those of that table, while D and trimming were read from the DNA. The sample table records over 25,000 clones; 82% of these occur just once. The top ten clones comprise 15% to 20% of the sample.

The sequencing here drew on CD8+ T cells sorted from blood (inferred from file names), taken from a patient given nivolumab and ipilimumab in sequence. This sequence was found in a human donor with melanoma. Recombination connected TRBV9 to TRBJ2-7, with 7 middle bases fitting TRBD2. The encoded CDR3 is CASSAGDFYYEQYF. DNA sequence: TGTGCCAGCAGTGCGGGGGATTTCTACTACGAGCAGTACTTC.